The rows below give T cell receptor beta chains drawn from one sample of a study of blood T cell repertoires in COVID-19. Some clones are missing from TCRdb's copy, which holds only in-frame ones; the method was immunoSEQ multiplex PCR. Of a few hundred thousand clones in the sample, nearly 90% were seen once. Sequencing was carried out using peripheral blood. The receptor set was obtained from a human donor in a cohort sampled during active COVID-19. CDR3s include the opening cysteine and the closing phenylalanine or tryptophan. A D gene is named only where the DNA matches it firmly. A clone size is listed for some rows: how often the clone was seen (once, few, many), or a class if it is expanded.

v_call	clone_size	d_call	cdr3_length	j_call	cdr3_nt	cdr3_aa
TRBV6-5	-	-	16	TRBJ1-1	TGTGCCAGCAGTTATAATTCCTTATCGGGTCGAGACGGAGCTTTCTTT	CASSYNSLSGRDGAFF
TRBV21-1	-	-	21	TRBJ2-6	TGTGCCAGCAGCATAGGACAGGGGTTGGGCAGTCGACGGGGAGGGGCCAACGTCCTGACTTTC	CASSIGQGLGSRRGGANVLTF
TRBV30	-	-	11	TRBJ1-1	TGTGCCTGGAGTGTCCGATTCGGAGCTTTCTTT	CAWSVRFGAFF
TRBV28	-	-	15	TRBJ1-4	TGTGCCAGCAGATCCTTGGACAGTAGAAATGAAAAACTGTTTTTT	CASRSLDSRNEKLFF
TRBV28	-	TRBD2	15	TRBJ2-1	TGTGCCAGCAGTTTATTGGGACTAGTGGAGGGCGAGCAGTTCTTC	CASSLLGLVEGEQFF
TRBV21-1	-	-	17	TRBJ2-5	TGTGCCAGCAGCAAAGAAAGGGTCCCGGGGGGTGTGGAGACCCAGTACTTC	CASSKERVPGGVETQYF
TRBV14	-	TRBD2	18	TRBJ2-7	TGTGCCAGCAGCCAAGATAGGCTCTCGGGACCGGGAGGCTACGAGCAGTACTTC	CASSQDRLSGPGGYEQYF
TRBV9	-	-	16	TRBJ2-3	TGTGCCAGCAGCGAGGAACCGGGACTCCTAACAGATACGCAGTATTTT	CASSEEPGLLTDTQYF
TRBV9	-	TRBD2	16	TRBJ2-7	TGTGCCAGCAGCGCGTTCGGACTAGCGAACTCCTACGAGCAGTACTTC	CASSAFGLANSYEQYF
TRBV30	-	-	14	TRBJ1-1	TGTGCCTGGAGTGAAATTTGGCAGAGTGTGGGGGGGTTCTTT	CAWSEIWQSVGGFF
TRBV6-5	-	-	14	TRBJ1-5	TGTGCCAGCAGTACCGACCCGGGATCGGGTTCCCAGCATTTT	CASSTDPGSGSQHF
TRBV19	-	-	13	TRBJ2-1	TGTGCCAGTAGTATCAGAGGTAGCGGTGAGCAGTTCTTC	CASSIRGSGEQFF
TRBV5-1	few	TRBD2	15	TRBJ2-2	TGCGCCAGCAGCGCGGGGGATGCGGGCACCGGGGAGCTGTTTTTT	CASSAGDAGTGELFF
TRBV2	-	TRBD2	17	TRBJ2-1	TGTGCCAAGCGGGGACTAGCGGGAAATCGGACTTACAATGAGCAGTTCTTC	CAKRGLAGNRTYNEQFF
TRBV4-3	-	-	15	TRBJ2-3	TGCGCCAGCAGCCCACGAGCGGAGAGCACAGATACGCAGTATTTT	CASSPRAESTDTQYF
TRBV18	-	-	15	TRBJ2-3	TGTGCCAGCTCACCACCAGCGGAGAAGGCAGATACGCAGTATTTT	CASSPPAEKADTQYF
TRBV6-6	-	-	14	TRBJ1-4	TGTGCCAGCAGTTACCCCGGGACTAATGAAAAACTGTTTTTT	CASSYPGTNEKLFF
TRBV7-2	-	-	18	TRBJ1-4	TGTGCCAGCAGCCCTAGAGGGGTACGGAGGGCCGGGGCTGAAAAACTGTTTTTT	CASSPRGVRRAGAEKLFF
TRBV5-1	-	TRBD2	14	TRBJ2-5	TGCGCCAGCAGCAACCTAGCGGGAGGGGAGACCCAGTACTTC	CASSNLAGGETQYF
TRBV27	-	-	15	TRBJ1-5	TGTGCCAGCAGTTTGGGGCTGGGTGTTAATCAGCCCCAGCATTTT	CASSLGLGVNQPQHF
TRBV2	-	-	17	TRBJ1-3	TGTGCCAGCAGTGTTATGGACAGCGGCGTATCTGGAAACACCATATATTTT	CASSVMDSGVSGNTIYF
TRBV24-1	-	TRBD2	16	TRBJ2-5	TGTGCCACCAGTGAACCTCTAGCGGGAGGACAAGAGACCCAGTACTTC	CATSEPLAGGQETQYF
TRBV2	-	TRBD1	13	TRBJ1-2	TGTGCCAGTGGGACAGGGGAAAACTATGGCTACACCTTC	CASGTGENYGYTF
TRBV6-5	-	-	15	TRBJ1-5	TGTGCCAGCCGCCCCGGGCGGGCTATCAAGCAGGGGCTGCATTTT	CASRPGRAIKQGLHF
TRBV28	-	TRBD1	18	TRBJ1-4	TGTGCCAGCAGTGCCTTGACAGGGGGCGCCGCAACTAATGAAAAACTGTTTTTT	CASSALTGGAATNEKLFF
TRBV7-2	once	-	13	TRBJ2-7	TGTGCCAGCAGCCCCGGGGTGGGCTACGAGCAGTACTTC	CASSPGVGYEQYF
TRBV4-3	-	-	14	TRBJ2-7	TGCGCCAGCAGCCAAACCACAGGAGACTACGAGCAGTACTTC	CASSQTTGDYEQYF
TRBV11-2	-	TRBD1	15	TRBJ2-7	TGTGCCAGCAGCTTACAAGGGGGCGAAATTGGAGAGCAGTACTTC	CASSLQGGEIGEQYF
TRBV7-6	-	-	18	TRBJ2-6	TGTGCCAGCAGCTTAGAGATTTGGGGCTCTGAGGGGGCCAACGTCCTGACTTTC	CASSLEIWGSEGANVLTF
TRBV19	-	-	17	TRBJ2-6	TGTGCCAGTACCCCTCAGGCAAGGGGCACTGGGGCCAACGTCCTGACTTTC	CASTPQARGTGANVLTF
TRBV27	-	-	14	TRBJ2-7	TGTGCCAGCACCTCCCAGGGGCCATCCTACGAGCAGTACTTC	CASTSQGPSYEQYF
TRBV5-1	-	TRBD1	19	TRBJ2-3	TGCGCCAGCTGGAGGAGACAAGAAGGACAGGATCGAGGCACAGATACGCAGTATTTT	CASWRRQEGQDRGTDTQYF
TRBV23-1	-	-	13	TRBJ1-2	TGCGCCAGCAGGAGGAGATTCGGAGGAGGCTACACCTTC	CASRRRFGGGYTF
TRBV4-3	once	TRBD2	17	TRBJ2-7	TGCGCCAGCAGCCAAACGAGATTTCTAGCGGGGGCAGACGAGCAGTACTTC	CASSQTRFLAGADEQYF
TRBV4-3	-	-	13	TRBJ1-2	TGCGCCAGCAGCTCCCAGGCTAACTATGGCTACACCTTC	CASSSQANYGYTF
TRBV12-3/TRBV12-4	-	-	11	TRBJ1-3	TGTGCCAGCAGTTTCCAGAACACCATATATTTT	CASSFQNTIYF
TRBV6-5	-	-	12	TRBJ1-2	TGTGCCAGCACGGAGGGGCGGGGGAGCTACACCTTC	CASTEGRGSYTF
TRBV5-3	-	TRBD1	16	TRBJ1-5	TGTGCCAGAAGCTTAAGACAGGGGTACCGCAATCAGCCCCAGCATTTT	CARSLRQGYRNQPQHF